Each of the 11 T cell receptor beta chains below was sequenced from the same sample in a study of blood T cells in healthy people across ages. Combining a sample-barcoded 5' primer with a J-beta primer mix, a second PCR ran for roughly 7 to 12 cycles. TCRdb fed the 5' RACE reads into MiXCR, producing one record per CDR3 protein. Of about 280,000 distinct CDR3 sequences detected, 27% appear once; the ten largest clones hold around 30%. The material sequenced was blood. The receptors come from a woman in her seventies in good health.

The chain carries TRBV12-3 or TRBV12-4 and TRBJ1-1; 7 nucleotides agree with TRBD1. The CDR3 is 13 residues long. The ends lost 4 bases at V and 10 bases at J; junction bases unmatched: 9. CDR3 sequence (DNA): TGTGCCAGCAGTTCCCCACGGACAGGAGGAGCTTTCTTT. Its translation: CASSSPRTGGAFF.

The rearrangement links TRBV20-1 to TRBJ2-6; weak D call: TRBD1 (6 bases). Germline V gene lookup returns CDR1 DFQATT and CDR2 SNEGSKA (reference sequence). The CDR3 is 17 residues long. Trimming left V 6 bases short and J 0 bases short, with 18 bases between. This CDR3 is CSASRQGINSGANVLTF. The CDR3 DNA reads TGCAGTGCCTCTCGGCAGGGGATAAACTCTGGGGCCAACGTCCTGACTTTC.

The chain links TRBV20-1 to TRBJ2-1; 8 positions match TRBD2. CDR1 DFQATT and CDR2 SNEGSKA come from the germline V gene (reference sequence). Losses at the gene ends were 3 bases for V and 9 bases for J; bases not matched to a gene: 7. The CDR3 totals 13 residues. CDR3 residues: CSASGRAWGEQFF. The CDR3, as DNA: TGCAGTGCTAGCGGGAGGGCCTGGGGTGAGCAGTTCTTC.

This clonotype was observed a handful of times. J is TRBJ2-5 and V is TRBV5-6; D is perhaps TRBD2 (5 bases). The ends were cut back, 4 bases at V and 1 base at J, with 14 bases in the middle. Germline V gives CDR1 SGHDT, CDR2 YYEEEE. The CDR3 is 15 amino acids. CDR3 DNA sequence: TGTGCCAGCAGCCCAAGGACGAGGGTCCAAGAGACCCAGTACTTC. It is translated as CASSPRTRVQETQYF.

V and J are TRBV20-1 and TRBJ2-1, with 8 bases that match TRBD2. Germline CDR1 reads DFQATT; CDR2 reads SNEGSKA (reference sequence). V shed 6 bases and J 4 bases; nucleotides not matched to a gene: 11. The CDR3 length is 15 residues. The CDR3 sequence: CSAQKREYLYNEQFF. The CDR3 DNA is TGCAGTGCACAGAAGCGGGAGTATTTATACAATGAGCAGTTCTTC.

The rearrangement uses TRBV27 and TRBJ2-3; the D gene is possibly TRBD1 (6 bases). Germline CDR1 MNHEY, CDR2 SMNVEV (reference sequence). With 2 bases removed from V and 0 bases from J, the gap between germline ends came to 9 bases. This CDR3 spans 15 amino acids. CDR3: CASSLLGQSTDTQYF. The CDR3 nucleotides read TGTGCCAGCAGTTTACTCGGACAGAGCACAGATACGCAGTATTTT.

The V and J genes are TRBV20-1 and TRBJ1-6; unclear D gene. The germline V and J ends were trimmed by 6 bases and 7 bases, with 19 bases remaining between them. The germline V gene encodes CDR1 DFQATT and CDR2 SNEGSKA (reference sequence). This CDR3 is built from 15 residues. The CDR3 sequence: CSARTDGNLNSPLHF. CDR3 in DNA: TGCAGTGCCAGGACGGACGGTAATTTGAATTCACCCCTCCACTTT.

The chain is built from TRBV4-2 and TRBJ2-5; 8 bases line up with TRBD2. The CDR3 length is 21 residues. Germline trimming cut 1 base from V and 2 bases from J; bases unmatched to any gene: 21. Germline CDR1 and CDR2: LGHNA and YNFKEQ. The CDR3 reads CASSQGHGTGGPKSHQETQYF. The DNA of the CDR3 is TGTGCCAGCAGCCAAGGGCACGGGACGGGAGGGCCAAAGTCCCATCAAGAGACCCAGTACTTC.

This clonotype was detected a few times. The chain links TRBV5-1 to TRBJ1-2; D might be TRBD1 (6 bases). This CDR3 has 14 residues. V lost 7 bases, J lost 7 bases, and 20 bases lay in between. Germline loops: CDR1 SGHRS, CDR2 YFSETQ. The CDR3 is CASGTQGKEGGYTF. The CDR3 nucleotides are TGCGCCAGCGGGACCCAGGGGAAGGAAGGTGGCTACACCTTC. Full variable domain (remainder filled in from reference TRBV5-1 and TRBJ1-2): KAGVTQTPRYLIKTRGQQVTLSCSPISGHRSVSWYQQTPGQGLQFLFEYFSETQRNKGNFPGRFSGRQFSNSRSEMNVSTLELGDSALYLCASGTQGKEGGYTFGSGTRLTVV.

The CDR3 region has the DNA TGTGCCAGCAGCGGCCGCCCCGGGACAGGGGCCGTTCAAAATGAAAAACTGTTTTTT. This codes for CASSGRPGTGAVQNEKLFF. V and J are TRBV7-9 and TRBJ1-4, with 10 bases identical to TRBD1. There are 19 residues in the CDR3. The germline CDR1 and CDR2 sequences are SEHNR and FQNEAQ (reference sequence). J was trimmed by 5 bases and V by 5 bases; bases with no gene match: 17. The full variable domain, completed using reference TRBV7-9 and TRBJ1-4, is DTGVSQNPRHKITKRGQNVTFRCDPISEHNRLYWYRQTLGQGPEFLTYFQNEAQLEKSRLLSDRFSAERPKGSFSTLEIQRTEQGDSAMYLCASSGRPGTGAVQNEKLFFGSGTQLSVL.

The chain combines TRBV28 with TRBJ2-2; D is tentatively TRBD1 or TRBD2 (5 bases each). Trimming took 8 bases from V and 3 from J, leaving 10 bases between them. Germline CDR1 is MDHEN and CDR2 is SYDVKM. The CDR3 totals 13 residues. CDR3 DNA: TGTGCCAGCGCCTCGGGACACACCGGGGAGCTGTTTTTT. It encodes CASASGHTGELFF.